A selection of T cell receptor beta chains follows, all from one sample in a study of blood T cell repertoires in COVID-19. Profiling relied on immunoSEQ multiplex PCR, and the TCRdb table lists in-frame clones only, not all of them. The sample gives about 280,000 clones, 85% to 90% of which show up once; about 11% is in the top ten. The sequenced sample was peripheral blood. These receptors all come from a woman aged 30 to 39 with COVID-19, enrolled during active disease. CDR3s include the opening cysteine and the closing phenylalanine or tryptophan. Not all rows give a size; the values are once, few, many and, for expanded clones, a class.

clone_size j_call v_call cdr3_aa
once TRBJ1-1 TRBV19 CASSKQGNAEAFF
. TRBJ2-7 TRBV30 CAWMRGSYEQYF
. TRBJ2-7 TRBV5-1 CASSLGSQGVWEQYF
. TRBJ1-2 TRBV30 CAWATGYYGYTF
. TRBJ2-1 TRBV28 CASSPSKGVYNEQFF
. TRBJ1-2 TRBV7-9 CASSQGTATFSNYGYTF
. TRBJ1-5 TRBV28 CASSGPGTGNHQPQHF
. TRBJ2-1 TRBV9 CASSPSGISYNEQFF
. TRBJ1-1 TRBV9 CASSSQVVNTEAFF
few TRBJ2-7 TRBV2 CASSEASGYEQYF
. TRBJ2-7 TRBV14 CASSQDIRLADYEQYF
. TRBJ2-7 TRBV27 CASSLRGTGGTLAVLKEQYF
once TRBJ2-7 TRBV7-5 CARSCLNGGQYF
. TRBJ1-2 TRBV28 CASILGPVPSNYGYTF
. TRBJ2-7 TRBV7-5 CARSLRGQGCDEQYF
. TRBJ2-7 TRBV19 CASSPGQGASYEQYF
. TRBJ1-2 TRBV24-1 CATSSTKPDHMGYTF
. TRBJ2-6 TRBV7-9 CASSLGSWRAVSGANVLTF
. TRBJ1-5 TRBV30 CAWSVRGGYQPQHF
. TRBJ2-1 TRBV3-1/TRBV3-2 CASSQRSGRAHNEQFF
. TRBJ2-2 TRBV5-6 CASSLVADNTGELFF
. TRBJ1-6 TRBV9 CASSTYRANSPLHF
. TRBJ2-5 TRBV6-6 CASSPTEAQYF
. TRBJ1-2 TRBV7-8 CASSFRGSYGYTF
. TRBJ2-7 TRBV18 CASSPLRLARIVGEQYF
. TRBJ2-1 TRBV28 CASSPITSGRIDEQFF
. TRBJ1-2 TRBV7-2 CASSIDRSYGYTF
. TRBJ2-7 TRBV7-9 CASSLGTSGFYEQYF
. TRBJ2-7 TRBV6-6 CASSYGGGESYEQYF
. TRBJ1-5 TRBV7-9 CASSSNQGAFDQPQHF
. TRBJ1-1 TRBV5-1 CASSRIDRNTEAFF
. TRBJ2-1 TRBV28 CASSWGLVDNEQFF
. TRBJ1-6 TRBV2 CASSFGGLGNSPLHF
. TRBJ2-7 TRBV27 CASSFGIFYEQYF
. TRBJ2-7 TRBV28 CASRGGFSEQYF
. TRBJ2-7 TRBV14 CASSVGTGGPYEQYF
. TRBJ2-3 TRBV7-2 CASTDPGADTQYF
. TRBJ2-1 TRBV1 CTSSQDNGTRGYEQFF
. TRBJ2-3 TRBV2 CASSGEREQDTQYF
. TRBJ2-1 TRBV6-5 CASSSILGGEQFF
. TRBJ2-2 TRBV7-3 CASSPTSGTGELFF
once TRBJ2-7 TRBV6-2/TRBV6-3 CASSYSIRYEQYF
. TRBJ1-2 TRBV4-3 CASSQAAGVSGGYTF